A single sample is the source of the 21 T cell receptor beta chains below, sequenced in a study of molecular identifiers for immune sequencing clone quantification. TCRdb passed the PCR reads through MiXCR, listing each CDR3 protein once. The sample includes roughly 86,000 distinct CDR3 sequences, under 20% of them seen just once. The sample was naive CD8+ T cells from blood, with Jurkat cell RNA spiked in. The subset: FACS-sorted CD8+CD4-CCR7+CD45RA+ naive T cells. The receptors were sampled from a human donor in good health. Some libraries in this study had Jurkat cell RNA spiked in.

This clonotype was observed at least ten times. This sequence joins TRBV6-5 and TRBJ1-4; D is perhaps TRBD1 (5 bases). CDR1 is MNHEY, CDR2 SVGAGI, per germline. V dropped 5 bases and J dropped 8 bases, with 18 bases sitting between them. This CDR3 is built from 15 residues. CDR3: CASSRLQASLEKLFF. The CDR3 bases are TGTGCCAGCAGTCGGCTACAGGCGTCGTTGGAAAAACTGTTTTTT.

Many counts were recorded for this clonotype. The genes are TRBV21-1 and TRBJ2-7; TRBD2, the table's D call, lacks a check against the DNA. TRBV21-1 is labeled a pseudogene. This CDR3 is built from 12 residues. The DNA of the CDR3 is TGTGCCAGCAGCTCCCTCGTGTACGAGCAGTACTTC. Protein sequence: CASSSLVYEQYF.

About this clonotype itself: Its ends do not fully match the called genes, so a read error is possible. The J gene is TRBJ2-5, the V gene TRBV25-1; D remains unclear. The CDR3 extends over 13 amino acids. Germline loops: CDR1 MGHDK, CDR2 SYGVNS. The CDR3 nucleotides read TGTGCCAGCGACGACGGGTACCAAGAGACCCGGTACTTC. Protein product: CASDDGYQETRYF.

The rearrangement links TRBV7-2 to TRBJ2-7; 7 bases agree with TRBD1. Germline CDR1 is SGHTA and CDR2 is FQGNSA. The CDR3 is 15 amino acids. Losses at the gene ends were 1 base for V and 3 bases for J; bases not matched to a gene: 6. As DNA, the CDR3 is TGTGCCAGCAGCTTAGAGGTAGGGGGCGGCTACGAGCAGTACTTC. Translated: CASSLEVGGGYEQYF.

This clonotype appeared many times. The rearrangement links TRBV19 to TRBJ1-1; D might be TRBD1 (5 bases). This CDR3 region has 14 residues. Germline V CDR1 and CDR2: LNHDA, SQIVND (reference sequence). V gave up 5 bases and J gave up 1 base, with 11 bases separating them. The CDR3 DNA reads as TGTGCCAGTAGTCCGCGGACACAGAACACTGAAGCTTTCTTT. It codes for CASSPRTQNTEAFF.

This clonotype was observed at least ten times. The chain has TRBV6-2 or TRBV6-3 and TRBJ2-2, with D unresolved. This CDR3 is built from 13 residues. Looked up from germline, CDR1 is MNHEY and CDR2 is SVGEGT. Trimming removed 3 bases at V and 6 bases at J, with 8 bases between. The CDR3 bases are TGTGCCAGCAGTTATTATGGGCCCGGGGAGCTGTTTTTT. This gives the protein CASSYYGPGELFF.

This clonotype was counted between two and nine times. A much larger clonotype is one base distant, so this may be a read error. The conserved phenylalanine or tryptophan is not found at the CDR3 terminus, so this likely reflects a read error. The genes are TRBV10-3 and TRBJ2-5, with D possibly TRBD2 on 7 matching bases. Germline CDR1 is ENHRY and CDR2 is SYGVKD. This CDR3 contains 17 residues. V lost 6 bases and J 0 bases, leaving 20 bases between the germline ends. The CDR3, as DNA: TGTGCCATCAGGGGAGGGGGAGACTCCCTGTACCAAGAGACCCAGTACTGC. Amino acids: CAIRGGGDSLYQETQYC.

This clonotype was detected many times. The V call is TRBV7-9, the J call TRBJ2-5; the D is unclear. This CDR3 is 15 amino acids long. V shed 6 bases and J shed 3 bases, with 17 bases lying between them. CDR1 and CDR2 (germline): SEHNR, FQNEAQ (reference sequence). CDR3 bases: TGTGCCAGCAGTCATCCCCTGGCTAGAGAAGAGACCCAGTACTTC. As protein: CASSHPLAREETQYF.

Turning to this clonotype: A much larger clone differs from this one at a single base, so this may be a read error. The V and J genes are TRBV20-1 and TRBJ1-1; D is unresolved. The CDR3 has 12 residues. Trimming removed 6 bases at V and 11 bases at J, with 19 bases between. Per germline, CDR1 DFQATT and CDR2 SNEGSKA (reference sequence). DNA for the CDR3: TGCAGTGCAGAGTTGACAAAGAGTTTTGCTTTCTTT. This sequence encodes CSAELTKSFAFF.

This clonotype was counted ten times or more. The chain uses TRBV9 and TRBJ2-3; D is unresolved. The CDR3 has 14 residues. Germline CDR1 reads SGDLS; CDR2 reads YYNGEE. Trimming left V 0 bases short and J 2 bases short, with 7 bases between. CDR3 region: CASSVVSATDTQYF. Here the CDR3 DNA reads TGTGCCAGCAGCGTAGTGTCGGCCACAGATACGCAGTATTTT.

As for this clonotype: A clone one base away is much larger, so this may be a read error. This likely comes from a read error, as the CDR3 has no conserved phenylalanine or tryptophan at its end. This sequence joins TRBV10-1 and TRBJ2-2; D perhaps matches TRBD2 (5 bases). V lost 8 bases and J 1 base, leaving 8 bases between the germline ends. This CDR3 is 13 amino acids long. Germline values: CDR1 WNHNN, CDR2 SYGVQD (reference sequence). In DNA form, the CDR3 reads TGCGCCAGCTCCGGACTGAACACCGGGGAGCTGTTTTCT. Translation gives CASSGLNTGELFS.

In its sample, this clonotype was seen many times. V and J are TRBV5-4 and TRBJ2-3, with D possibly TRBD2 on 6 matching bases. V was pared by 4 bases and J by 2 bases, with 14 bases between. CDR1 is SGHNT and CDR2 is YYREEE in the germline V gene (reference sequence). This CDR3 is 15 amino acids long. CDR3 region: CASSQWGDSTDTQYF. CDR3 nucleotide sequence: TGTGCCAGCAGCCAGTGGGGGGACTCCACAGATACGCAGTATTTT. The full variable domain, rest sourced from reference TRBV5-4 and TRBJ2-3, is ETGVTQSPTHLIKTRGQQVTLRCSSQSGHNTVSWYQQALGQGPQFIFQYYREEENGRGNFPPRFSGLQFPNYSSELNVNALELDDSALYLCASSQWGDSTDTQYFGPGTRLTVL.

This clonotype was seen repeatedly, ten times or more. At one end, the junction sequence differs from germline, possibly due to a read error. The genes are TRBV7-9 and TRBJ2-3; TRBD2 matches at 9 bases. The CDR3 covers 15 residues. Germline CDR1 SEHNR, CDR2 FQNEAQ (reference sequence). The CDR3: CASSLVAGGTDTQYF. The CDR3 region has the DNA TGTGCTAGCAGCTTAGTAGCGGGGGGCACAGATACGCAGTATTTT.

As for this clonotype: A read error may be the cause here, since a much bigger clone is one base away. The chain is built from TRBV13 and TRBJ1-1; tentative D call: TRBD1 (6 bases). The germline V gene encodes CDR1 PRHDT and CDR2 FYEKMQ (reference sequence). The CDR3 spans 14 residues. The CDR3 bases are TGTGCCAGCAGTTCACCCCACAGGGACACTGAAGTTTTCTTT. Its protein product is CASSSPHRDTEVFF.

This clonotype was counted many times. V gene TRBV27 combines with J gene TRBJ1-5; TRBD1 might be the D (5 bases). V was shortened by 8 bases and J by 2 bases, with 13 bases between the two germline ends. CDR3 size: 14 residues. Germline values: CDR1 MNHEY, CDR2 SMNVEV (reference sequence). The CDR3 spells CASRGRGGNQPQHF. The CDR3 DNA reads TGTGCCAGCCGTGGGAGAGGGGGCAATCAGCCCCAGCATTTT.

This clonotype was recorded at least ten times. This chain joins TRBV7-2 and TRBJ1-5, with D possibly TRBD1 on 5 matching bases. V lost 5 bases, J lost 4 bases, and 15 bases lay in between. The CDR3 runs to 15 residues. Germline loops: CDR1 SGHTA, CDR2 FQGNSA. The CDR3 loop is CASSPYPGANQPQHF. DNA for the CDR3: TGTGCCAGCAGCCCATATCCCGGGGCGAATCAGCCCCAGCATTTT. Full variable domain (missing parts from reference TRBV7-2 and TRBJ1-5): GAGVSQSPSNKVTEKGKDVELRCDPISGHTALYWYRQSLGQGLEFLIYFQGNSAPDKSGLPSDRFSAERTGGSVSTLTIQRTQQEDSAVYLCASSPYPGANQPQHFGDGTRLSIL.

There are many counts of this clonotype. V is TRBV7-9 and J is TRBJ2-1; 10 bases line up with TRBD1. J lost 14 bases, V lost 3 bases, and 13 bases had no gene match. The CDR3 is made up of 15 amino acids. From germline, CDR1 is SEHNR and CDR2 FQNEAQ (reference sequence). Here the CDR3 DNA reads TGTGCCAGCAGCTTTGCCGGATTCCGGGACAGGGGAAAGTTCTTC. This codes for CASSFAGFRDRGKFF.

This clonotype was detected ten times or more. The chain recombines TRBV2 with TRBJ1-5; weak D call: TRBD1 (5 bases). Trimming shortened V by 6 bases and J by 7 bases, and 19 bases separated the two germline ends. The CDR3 spans 15 residues. Germline CDR1 reads SNHLY; CDR2 reads FYNNEI. Here the CDR3 reads CASREGLTTEQPQHF. The CDR3 DNA sequence: TGTGCCAGCAGGGAGGGACTCACCACGGAACAGCCCCAGCATTTT. Full variable domain (missing parts from reference TRBV2 and TRBJ1-5): EPEVTQTPSHQVTQMGQEVILRCVPISNHLYFYWYRQILGQKVEFLVSFYNNEISEKSEIFDDQFSVERPDGSNFTLKIRSTKLEDSAMYFCASREGLTTEQPQHFGDGTRLSIL.

This clonotype was seen at least ten times. This sequence joins TRBV11-3 and TRBJ1-4, with D unresolved. The length of the CDR3 is 11 residues. Per the germline V gene, CDR1 is SGHNT and CDR2 is YENEEA. V shed 2 bases and J shed 8 bases, with 3 bases lying between them. CDR3 amino acids: CASSLREKLFF. The CDR3, as DNA: TGTGCCAGCAGCTTAAGGGAAAAACTGTTTTTT.

This clonotype has just one count. V gene TRBV4-1 combines with J gene TRBJ2-4, with TRBD1 identical over 7 bases. Germline V lookup: CDR1 MGHRA, CDR2 YSYEKL. The CDR3 consists of 16 residues. Trimming cost V 5 bases and J 0 bases; bases outside gene matches: 7. CDR3 in DNA: TGCGCCAGCAGCGAGAACAGGGGTCTAGCCAAAAACATTCAGTACTTC. This sequence encodes CASSENRGLAKNIQYF.

Of note for this clonotype: A much larger clone lies one base from this, so it may be a read error. The chain recombines TRBV7-8 with TRBJ2-1; 10 nucleotides align to TRBD1. CDR3 length: 15 amino acids. Germline V CDR1 and CDR2: SGHVS, FQNEAQ. V dropped 7 bases and J dropped 5; count of bases not matched to a gene: 8. The CDR3 is CASMEGTGVNNEQFF. The DNA of the CDR3 is TGTGCCAGCATGGAGGGGACAGGGGTGAACAATGAGCAGTTCTTC. Full variable domain (outside the CDR3, taken from reference TRBV7-8 and TRBJ2-1): GAGVSQSPRYKVAKRGQDVALRCDPISGHVSLFWYQQALGQGPEFLTYFQNEAQLDKSGLPSDRFFAERPEGSVSTLKIQRTQQEDSAVYLCASMEGTGVNNEQFFGPGTRLTVL.